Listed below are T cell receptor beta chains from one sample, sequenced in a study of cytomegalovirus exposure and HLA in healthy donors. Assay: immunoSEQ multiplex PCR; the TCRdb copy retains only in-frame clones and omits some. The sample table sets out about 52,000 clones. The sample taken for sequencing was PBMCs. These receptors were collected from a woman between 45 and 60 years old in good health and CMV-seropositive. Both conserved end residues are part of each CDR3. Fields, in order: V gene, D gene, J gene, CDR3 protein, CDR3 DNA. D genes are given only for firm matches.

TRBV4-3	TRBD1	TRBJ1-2	CASSQERGPSYGYTF	TGCGCCAGCAGCCAAGAAAGGGGGCCTAGCTATGGCTACACCTTC
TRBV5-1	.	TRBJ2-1	CASSWSGLYNEQFF	TGCGCCAGCAGCTGGAGTGGACTCTACAATGAGCAGTTCTTC
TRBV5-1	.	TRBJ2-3	CASSSVPGDTQYF	TGCGCCAGCAGCTCAGTCCCGGGTGATACGCAGTATTTT
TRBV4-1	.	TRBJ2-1	CASSQGIRGVSYNEQFF	TGCGCCAGCAGCCAAGGGATCCGGGGTGTCTCCTACAATGAGCAGTTCTTC
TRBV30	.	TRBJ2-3	CAWGTGHSSTDTQYF	TGTGCCTGGGGGACGGGACACTCTAGCACAGATACGCAGTATTTT
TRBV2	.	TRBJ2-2	CASRGTSNTGELFF	TGTGCCAGCAGGGGGACATCGAACACCGGGGAGCTGTTTTTT
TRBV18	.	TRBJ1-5	CASSQTRDQPQHF	TGTGCCAGCTCACAAACGAGGGATCAGCCCCAGCATTTT
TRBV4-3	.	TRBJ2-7	CASSQVSYEQYF	TGCGCCAGCAGCCAAGTCAGTTACGAGCAGTACTTC
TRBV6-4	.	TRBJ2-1	CASSSAAEVHEQFF	TGTGCCAGCAGTTCTGCGGCAGAGGTCCATGAGCAGTTCTTC
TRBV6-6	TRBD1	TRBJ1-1	CASSYVQGDPEAFF	TGTGCCAGCAGTTACGTACAGGGGGACCCTGAAGCTTTCTTT
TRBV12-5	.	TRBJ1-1	CASGLGYLNTEAFF	TGTGCTAGTGGTTTGGGCTACCTGAACACTGAAGCTTTCTTT
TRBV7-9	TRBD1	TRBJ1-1	CASSLTGTGNTEAFF	TGTGCCAGCAGCCTAACCGGGACAGGGAACACTGAAGCTTTCTTT
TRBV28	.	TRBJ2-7	CASSRGGVYEQYF	TGTGCCAGCAGTCGGGGCGGGGTCTACGAGCAGTACTTC
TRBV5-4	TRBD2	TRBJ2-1	CASSLSRGGDNEQFF	TGTGCCAGCAGCTTGTCACGGGGGGGAGACAATGAGCAGTTCTTC
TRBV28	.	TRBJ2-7	CASNYRGEQYF	TGTGCCAGCAATTACCGGGGGGAGCAGTACTTC
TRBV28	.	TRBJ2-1	CASSAPGGIAFYEQFF	TGTGCCAGCAGTGCCCCAGGAGGAATCGCTTTTTATGAGCAGTTCTTC
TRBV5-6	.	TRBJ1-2	CASRTSNTGANYGYTF	TGTGCCAGCAGAACGAGTAATACAGGCGCGAACTATGGCTACACCTTC
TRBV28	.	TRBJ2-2	CASSYGRETGELFF	TGTGCCAGCAGTTACGGCAGGGAAACCGGGGAGCTGTTTTTT
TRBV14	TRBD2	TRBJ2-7	CASSHPPRGGRSYEQYF	TGTGCCAGCAGCCACCCCCCCCGAGGCGGGAGGTCATACGAGCAGTACTTC
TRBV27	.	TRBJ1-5	CASSFFNQPQHF	TGTGCCAGCAGTTTCTTTAATCAGCCCCAGCATTTT
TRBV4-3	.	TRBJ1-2	CASSQDRVYGYTF	TGCGCCAGCAGCCAAGATCGGGTCTATGGCTACACCTTC
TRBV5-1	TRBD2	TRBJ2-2	CASSKAGVTGELFF	TGCGCCAGCAGCAAAGCGGGGGTCACCGGGGAGCTGTTTTTT
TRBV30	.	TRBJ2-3	CAFQGGGDTQYF	TGTGCCTTCCAGGGGGGTGGAGATACGCAGTATTTT
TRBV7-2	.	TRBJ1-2	CASSLTDKAYGYTF	TGTGCCAGCAGCTTAACGGACAAAGCCTATGGCTACACCTTC